There are many counts of the clone carrying this TCR beta chain. Germline CDR1 reads LNHDA; CDR2 reads SQIVND (reference sequence). V was trimmed by 8 bases and J by 8 bases, leaving 19 bases between them. CDR3 length: 14 amino acids. This entry comes from a study of quantifying T cell responses using KT2 cells. Study overall: Reverse transcription used primers in the TCR alpha and beta constant regions.

Each cDNA got a UMI-containing oligo ligated at its 3' end. The first PCR ran 4 to 5 cycles with an equimolar RC1.1 and RC1.2 beta primer mix. TCRdb re-called the UMI-ligation and nested PCR reads with MiXCR, one entry per CDR3 protein. This sample has 40,000 to 50,000 distinct CDR3 sequences, with more than 15% found just once. The V gene is TRBV19, the J gene TRBJ2-1; the D is unclear. Sequencing input: PBMCs spiked with cells of the T cell clone KT2. The receptor was derived from a human donor. CDR3 bases: TGTGCCAGTCAAAGGGCCCCAGCCTCCGATGAGCAGTTCTTC. Protein product: CASQRAPASDEQFF.